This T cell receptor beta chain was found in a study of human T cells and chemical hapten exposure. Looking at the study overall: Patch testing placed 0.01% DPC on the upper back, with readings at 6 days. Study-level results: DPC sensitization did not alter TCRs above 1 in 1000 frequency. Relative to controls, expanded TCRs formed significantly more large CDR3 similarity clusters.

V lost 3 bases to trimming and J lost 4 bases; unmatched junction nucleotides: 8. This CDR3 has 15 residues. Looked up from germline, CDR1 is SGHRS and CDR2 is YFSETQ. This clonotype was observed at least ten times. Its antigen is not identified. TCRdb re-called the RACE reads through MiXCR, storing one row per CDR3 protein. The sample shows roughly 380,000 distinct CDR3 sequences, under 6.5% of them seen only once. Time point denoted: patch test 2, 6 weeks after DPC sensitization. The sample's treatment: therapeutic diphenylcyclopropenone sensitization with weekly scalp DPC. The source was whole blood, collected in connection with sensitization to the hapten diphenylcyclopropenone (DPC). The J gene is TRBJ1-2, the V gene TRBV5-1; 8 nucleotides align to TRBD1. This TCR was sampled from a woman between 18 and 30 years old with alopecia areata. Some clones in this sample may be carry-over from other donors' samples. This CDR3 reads CASSYTLDRVYGYTF. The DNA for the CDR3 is TGCGCCAGCAGCTACACCTTGGACAGGGTCTATGGCTACACCTTC.